Below are 27 T cell receptor beta chains sequenced from a single sample in a study of molecular identifiers for immune sequencing clone quantification. TCRdb ran MiXCR on the PCR reads and lists one entry per CDR3 protein. Here the sample spans 300,000 to 400,000 distinct CDR3 sequences, roughly 24% being singletons. Sequences were obtained from naive CD8+ T cells from blood, with Jurkat cell RNA spiked in. The subset: FACS-sorted CD8+CD4-CCR7+CD45RA+ naive T cells. Source of these receptors: a human donor in good health. Some libraries in this study had Jurkat cell RNA spiked in.

The CDR3 coding sequence is TGTGCCAGCAGCCCACGGGGCGGTGGGGACACTGAAGCTTTCTTT. It codes for CASSPRGGGDTEAFF. The chain is built from TRBV14 and TRBJ1-1; tentative D call: TRBD1 (5 bases). The CDR3 consists of 15 residues. Germline V gene sequence: CDR1 SGHDN, CDR2 FVKESK. V lost 4 bases, J lost 3 bases, and 15 bases lay in between.

This clonotype was seen ten or more times. This chain's CDR3 is CASSLLAKGTDTQYF. The CDR3 bases are TGTGCCAGCAGTTTATTAGCCAAAGGCACAGATACGCAGTATTTT. This chain links TRBV28 with TRBJ2-3; D gene uncertain. The V end was cut by 1 base, the J end by 1 base, with 9 bases between. This CDR3 comprises 15 residues. CDR1 and CDR2 from the germline V gene are MDHEN and SYDVKM.

The chain couples TRBV7-9 to TRBJ2-1; 14 nucleotides line up with TRBD2. The germline CDR1 and CDR2 sequences are SEHNR and FQNEAQ (reference sequence). The CDR3 is 21 amino acids. With V trimmed by 1 base and J by 0 bases, 11 bases remained unmatched. In DNA form, the CDR3 reads TGTGCCAGCAGCTTAGTCCTGGGGACTAGCGGGGGCCCGAGCTCCTACAATGAGCAGTTCTTC. This gives the protein CASSLVLGTSGGPSSYNEQFF. The variable domain in full, completed from reference TRBV7-9 and TRBJ2-1, reads DTGVSQNPRHKITKRGQNVTFRCDPISEHNRLYWYRQTLGQGPEFLTYFQNEAQLEKSRLLSDRFSAERPKGSFSTLEIQRTEQGDSAMYLCASSLVLGTSGGPSSYNEQFFGPGTRLTVL.

In this sample, this clonotype turned up a few times. The chain links TRBV4-3 to TRBJ2-7; 7 bases map to TRBD1. The CDR3 extends over 14 amino acids. J lost 2 bases, V lost 2 bases, and 3 bases had no gene match. Per the germline V gene, CDR1 is LGHNA and CDR2 is YSLEER. CDR3 amino acids: CASSQNRGAYEQYF. Here the CDR3 DNA reads TGCGCCAGCAGCCAAAACAGGGGCGCCTACGAGCAGTACTTC.

This chain joins TRBV29-1 and TRBJ1-2; 12 bases match TRBD1. This CDR3 has 14 residues. Germline V gene sequence: CDR1 SQVTM, CDR2 ANQGSEA. Trimming removed 5 bases from V and 7 bases from J; junction bases left unmatched: 8. Here the CDR3 DNA reads TGCAGCGTTCCTGAAAGGGGACAGGGGGCTGGCTACACCTTC. This translates into CSVPERGQGAGYTF.

In this sample, this clonotype turned up many times. The chain carries TRBV30 and TRBJ2-3, with 11 bases fitting TRBD1. The germline CDR1 and CDR2 sequences are GTSNPN and SVGIG (reference sequence). V gave up 6 bases and J gave up 5 bases; unmatched junction bases: 4. This CDR3 contains 13 residues. This CDR3 reads CACSGTGGDTQYF. DNA of the CDR3: TGTGCCTGCTCCGGGACAGGGGGAGATACGCAGTATTTT.

Only a few counts were recorded for this clonotype. The conserved closing phenylalanine or tryptophan is absent in this CDR3, likely reflecting a read error. The V and J genes are TRBV7-8 and TRBJ2-5; TRBD2 matches 13 bases. CDR1 SGHVS and CDR2 FQNEAQ come from the germline V gene. V was clipped by 5 bases and J by 3 bases; unmatched bases: 6. This CDR3 has 16 amino acids. CDR3 nucleotide sequence: TGTGCCAGCAGCCCACCCGGGACTAGCGGGGAAGAGACCCAGTACTCC. This encodes CASSPPGTSGEETQYS.

This clonotype was seen ten or more times. The chain recombines TRBV5-4 with TRBJ2-5, with a tentative D call TRBD2 (5 bases). The CDR3 has 14 residues. Germline CDR1 and CDR2: SGHNT and YYREEE (reference sequence). Trimming removed 0 bases at V and 2 bases at J, with 8 bases between. CDR3 residues: CASSLVGDQETQYF. CDR3 in DNA: TGTGCCAGCAGCTTGGTCGGGGATCAAGAGACCCAGTACTTC. Combining the CDR3 with reference TRBV5-4 and TRBJ2-5 gives the whole variable domain ETGVTQSPTHLIKTRGQQVTLRCSSQSGHNTVSWYQQALGQGPQFIFQYYREEENGRGNFPPRFSGLQFPNYSSELNVNALELDDSALYLCASSLVGDQETQYFGPGTRLLVL.

The chain is built from TRBV7-9 and TRBJ1-1; maybe TRBD1 (6 bases). Trimming cost V 1 base and J 5 bases, with 17 bases left between them. The CDR3 extends over 16 amino acids. The germline V gene has CDR1 SEHNR and CDR2 FQNEAQ (reference sequence). The CDR3 here is CASSLVGGPDWTEAFF. The CDR3 DNA follows: TGTGCCAGCAGCTTAGTCGGGGGGCCGGATTGGACTGAAGCTTTCTTT.

This clonotype was recorded at least ten times. The J gene is TRBJ2-1, the V gene TRBV7-9; 8 bases align to TRBD2. CDR3 length: 16 amino acids. The ends lost 4 bases at V and 7 bases at J; junction bases unmatched: 12. Germline-derived CDR1 and CDR2 are SEHNR and FQNEAQ (reference sequence). CDR3 protein: CASSWVYRTSSNEQFF. The CDR3 DNA is TGTGCCAGCAGCTGGGTATACAGGACTAGCTCTAATGAGCAGTTCTTC. Based on the CDR3 plus reference TRBV7-9 and TRBJ2-1, the full variable domain is DTGVSQNPRHKITKRGQNVTFRCDPISEHNRLYWYRQTLGQGPEFLTYFQNEAQLEKSRLLSDRFSAERPKGSFSTLEIQRTEQGDSAMYLCASSWVYRTSSNEQFFGPGTRLTVL.

The chain is built from TRBV4-3 and TRBJ1-4; D is undetermined. From germline, CDR1 is LGHNA and CDR2 YSLEER. There are 15 residues in the CDR3. V was shortened by 0 bases and J by 8 bases, with 13 bases between the two germline ends. The CDR3 nucleotides are TGCGCCAGCAGCCAAGATCTCGGGTCGGGGGAAAAACTGTTTTTT. Translating it yields CASSQDLGSGEKLFF.

This chain links TRBV10-3 with TRBJ2-5, with D perhaps TRBD1 (5 bases). The germline gives CDR1 ENHRY, CDR2 SYGVKD. The V gene lost 0 bases and the J gene lost 4 bases, with 15 bases spanning the gap. This CDR3 has 16 residues. The CDR3 nucleotides are TGTGCCATCAGTGAGTCATCAGGGTTTGTACGAGAGACCCAGTACTTC. Its protein is CAISESSGFVRETQYF.

As to this clonotype: At one end, the junction sequence differs from germline, possibly due to a read error. The chain uses TRBV12-3 or TRBV12-4 and TRBJ1-5; D is possibly TRBD1 (5 bases). CDR3 length: 13 residues. CDR3 nucleotide sequence: TGTGCCAGCAGTCGACGGACAAATCGGCCCCAGCATTTT. Amino acids: CASSRRTNRPQHF.

The chain couples TRBV6-5 to TRBJ2-3; 9 nucleotides align to TRBD1. Germline trimming cut 2 bases from V and 9 bases from J; bases unmatched to any gene: 12. The CDR3 contains 16 residues. Per the germline V gene, CDR1 is MNHEY and CDR2 is SVGAGI. CDR3 nucleotide sequence: TGTGCCAGCAGTTACGTGGGACAGGGTGGCACAGGCACGCAGTATTTT. Translation: CASSYVGQGGTGTQYF.

The chain is built from TRBV5-6 and TRBJ1-3; 7 nucleotides match TRBD1. The CDR3 covers 22 residues. J gave up 0 bases and V 7 bases, and 28 bases lay outside the gene matches. Germline loops: CDR1 SGHDT, CDR2 YYEEEE. CDR3 in DNA: TGTGCCAGCCGCTCCTTCGCCGCGTCACCACAGGGGCCGGGGTTCTCTGGAAACACCATATATTTT. Residues: CASRSFAASPQGPGFSGNTIYF. Full variable domain (missing parts from reference TRBV5-6 and TRBJ1-3): DAGVTQSPTHLIKTRGQQVTLRCSPKSGHDTVSWYQQALGQGPQFIFQYYEEEERQRGNFPDRFSGHQFPNYSSELNVNALLLGDSALYLCASRSFAASPQGPGFSGNTIYFGEGSWLTVV.

This chain links TRBV30 with TRBJ1-4; D is undetermined. In germline, CDR1 is GTSNPN, CDR2 SVGIG (reference sequence). CDR3 length: 13 residues. The V end lost 2 bases, the J end lost 8 bases, and 12 bases lay between the germline ends. CDR3 loop: CAWSRTSLEKLFF. The CDR3 DNA follows: TGTGCCTGGAGTAGAACAAGCCTCGAAAAACTGTTTTTT.

This clonotype was counted many times. The chain has TRBV15 and TRBJ1-5; D remains ambiguous. The CDR3 loop spans 14 amino acids. The V gene's germline CDR1 is LNHNV and CDR2 YYDKDF (reference sequence). The ends were cut back, 0 bases at V and 6 bases at J, with 9 bases in the middle. The CDR3 loop reads CATSRDLIGQPQHF. The CDR3 nucleotides are TGTGCCACCAGCAGAGATCTAATTGGTCAGCCCCAGCATTTT.

The table lists this clonotype with a count of one. The V gene is TRBV10-2, the J gene TRBJ2-3, with D perhaps matching TRBD1 (6 bases). Trimming removed 9 bases at V and 3 bases at J, with 7 bases between. CDR1 and CDR2 from the germline V gene are WSHSY and SAAADI. This CDR3 region has 11 residues. CDR3 sequence: CARRGTDTQYF. CDR3 coding DNA: TGCGCCAGGAGGGGGACAGATACGCAGTATTTT.

This clonotype has more than one count but fewer than ten. The chain recombines TRBV30 with TRBJ2-2; 7 nucleotides align to TRBD1. Germline V lookup: CDR1 GTSNPN, CDR2 SVGIG (reference sequence). The CDR3 loop spans 14 amino acids. J was trimmed by 1 base and V by 5 bases; bases with no gene match: 4. CDR3 protein: CAWEQGQNTGELFF. The CDR3 nucleotides are TGTGCCTGGGAACAGGGGCAGAACACCGGGGAGCTGTTTTTT.

This rearrangement joins TRBV9 to TRBJ2-2, with 8 nucleotides matching TRBD1. CDR3 length: 19 amino acids. J was trimmed by 4 bases and V by 0 bases; bases with no gene match: 14. The V gene's germline CDR1 is SGDLS and CDR2 YYNGEE. As DNA, the CDR3 is TGTGCCAGCAGCGTAGAACCCTCCCCCGGACAGGGTTTCACCGGGGAGCTGTTTTTT. Residues: CASSVEPSPGQGFTGELFF.

This clonotype was counted only a few times. The chain recombines TRBV24-1 with TRBJ2-1, with D possibly TRBD1 on 5 matching bases. With 7 bases removed from V and 10 bases from J, the gap between germline ends came to 13 bases. Germline CDR1 and CDR2: KGHDR and SFDVKD. This CDR3 region has 12 residues. The CDR3 sequence: CATSAGSGEQFF. Written as DNA, the CDR3 is TGTGCCACCAGCGCAGGGTCAGGGGAGCAGTTCTTC.

A single count supports this clonotype. This chain connects TRBV28 to TRBJ1-5; TRBD1 might be the D (5 bases). Trimming left V 8 bases short and J 5 bases short, with 19 bases between. The CDR3 consists of 15 residues. Per the germline V gene, CDR1 is MDHEN and CDR2 is SYDVKM. DNA of the CDR3: TGTGCCAGCGGAACTAGCCAGGGTTTAGATCAGCCCCAGCATTTT. Translating it yields CASGTSQGLDQPQHF.

This chain links TRBV30 with TRBJ2-5; D call uncertain. This CDR3 has 13 residues. V dropped 0 bases and J dropped 0 bases, with 5 bases sitting between them. Germline V gives CDR1 GTSNPN, CDR2 SVGIG (reference sequence). This CDR3 reads CAWSVQNQETQYF. CDR3 in DNA: TGTGCCTGGAGTGTTCAAAACCAAGAGACCCAGTACTTC.

This clonotype came up a few times. This chain links TRBV27 with TRBJ2-2, with TRBD1 matching 7 bases. Germline V gene lookup returns CDR1 MNHEY and CDR2 SMNVEV (reference sequence). This CDR3 is built from 13 residues. J was trimmed by 6 bases and V by 8 bases; bases with no gene match: 6. The CDR3 spells CASSDRVPGELFF. CDR3 coding DNA: TGTGCCAGCTCCGACAGGGTTCCCGGGGAGCTGTTTTTT.

V gene TRBV7-2 combines with J gene TRBJ2-3, with a weak D call TRBD1 (7 bases). The germline V gene has CDR1 SGHTA and CDR2 FQGNSA. V was shortened by 8 bases and J by 5 bases, with 20 bases between the two germline ends. This CDR3 has 15 amino acids. DNA for the CDR3: TGTGCCAGCCGCCCGGCGACAGGGCGGGGAGATACGCAGTATTTT. It yields the protein CASRPATGRGDTQYF.

The V gene is TRBV6-2 or TRBV6-3, the J gene TRBJ2-3; TRBD2 aligns across 8 bases. V lost 6 bases, J lost 0 bases, and 11 bases stayed unmatched. Germline V gene sequence: CDR1 MNHEY, CDR2 SVGEGT. The length of the CDR3 is 17 residues. The chain's CDR3 is CASRGFSGEASTDTQYF. CDR3 sequence (DNA): TGTGCCAGCAGGGGATTTAGCGGGGAAGCAAGCACAGATACGCAGTATTTT.

This clonotype has a handful of counts. The CDR3 region is CASSALLAGGYNEQFF. The CDR3 DNA sequence: TGTGCCAGCAGTGCCCTACTAGCGGGGGGGTACAATGAGCAGTTCTTC. The J gene is TRBJ2-1, the V gene TRBV6-6; 13 bases match TRBD2. With 5 bases clipped from V and 4 bases from J, the junction kept 5 bases outside the gene matches. Germline V gives CDR1 MNHNY, CDR2 SVGAGI (reference sequence). This CDR3 spans 16 amino acids.